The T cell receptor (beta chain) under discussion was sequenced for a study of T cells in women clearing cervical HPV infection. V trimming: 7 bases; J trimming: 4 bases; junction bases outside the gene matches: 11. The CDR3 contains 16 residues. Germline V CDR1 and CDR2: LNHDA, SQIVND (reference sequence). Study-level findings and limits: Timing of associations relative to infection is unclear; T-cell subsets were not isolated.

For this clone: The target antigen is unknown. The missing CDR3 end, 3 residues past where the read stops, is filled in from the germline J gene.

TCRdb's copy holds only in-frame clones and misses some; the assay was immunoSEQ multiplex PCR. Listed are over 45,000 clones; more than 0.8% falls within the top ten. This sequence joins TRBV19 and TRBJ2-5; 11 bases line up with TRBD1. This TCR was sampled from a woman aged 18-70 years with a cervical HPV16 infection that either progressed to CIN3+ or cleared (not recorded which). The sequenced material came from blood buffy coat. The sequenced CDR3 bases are TGTGCCAGTAATAAGCTGGACAGGGGGCTTGGAGAGACC. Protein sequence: CASNKLDRGLGET. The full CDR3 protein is CASNKLDRGLGETQYF.